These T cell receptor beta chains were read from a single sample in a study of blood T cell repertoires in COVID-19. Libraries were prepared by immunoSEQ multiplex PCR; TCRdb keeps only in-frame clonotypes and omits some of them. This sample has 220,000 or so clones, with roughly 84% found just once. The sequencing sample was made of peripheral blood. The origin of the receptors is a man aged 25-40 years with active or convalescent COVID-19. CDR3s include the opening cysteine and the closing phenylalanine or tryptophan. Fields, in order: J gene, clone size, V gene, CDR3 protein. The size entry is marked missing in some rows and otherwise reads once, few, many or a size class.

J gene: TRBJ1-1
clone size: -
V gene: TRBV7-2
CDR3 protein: CASSPPGVGTEAFF

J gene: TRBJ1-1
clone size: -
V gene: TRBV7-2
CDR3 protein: CASSYGDRATEAFF

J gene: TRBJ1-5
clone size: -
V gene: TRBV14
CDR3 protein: CASSQLGQYSNQPQHF

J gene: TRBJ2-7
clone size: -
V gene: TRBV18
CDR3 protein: CASSGTSGRNEQYF

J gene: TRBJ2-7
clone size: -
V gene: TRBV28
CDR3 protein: CASEAGQSVEQYF

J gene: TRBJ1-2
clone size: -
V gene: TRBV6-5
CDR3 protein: CASSYSTGGGYGYTF

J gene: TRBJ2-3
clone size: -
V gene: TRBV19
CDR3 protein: CASSILAGAVDTQYF

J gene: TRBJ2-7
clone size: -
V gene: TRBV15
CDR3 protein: CATSSQGQGPSEQYF

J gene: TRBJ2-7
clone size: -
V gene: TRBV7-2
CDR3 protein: CASSSGLAGNYEQYF

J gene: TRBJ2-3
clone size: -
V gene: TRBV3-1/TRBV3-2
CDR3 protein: CASSQGLGGRVTQYF

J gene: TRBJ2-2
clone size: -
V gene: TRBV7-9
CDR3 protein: CASSLTDSNTGELFF

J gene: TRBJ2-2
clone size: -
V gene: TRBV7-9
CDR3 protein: CASSASRGRGGTGELFF

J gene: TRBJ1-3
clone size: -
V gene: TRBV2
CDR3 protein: CASSERRFGNTIYF

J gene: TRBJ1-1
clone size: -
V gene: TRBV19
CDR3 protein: CASGRMDTEAFF

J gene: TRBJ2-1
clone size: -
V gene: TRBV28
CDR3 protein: CASSLNWGRVGEQFF

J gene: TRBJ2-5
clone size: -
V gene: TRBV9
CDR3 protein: CASSASGTGWETQYF

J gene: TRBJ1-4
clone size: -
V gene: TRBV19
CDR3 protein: CASSMGHPSEKLFF

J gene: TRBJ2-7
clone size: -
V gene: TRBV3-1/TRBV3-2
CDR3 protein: CASSQGGIGQYF

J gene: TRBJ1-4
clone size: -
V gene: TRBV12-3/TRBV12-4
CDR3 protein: CASGDSPVEKLFF

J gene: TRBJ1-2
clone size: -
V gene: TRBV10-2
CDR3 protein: CASSESWTGGYGYTF

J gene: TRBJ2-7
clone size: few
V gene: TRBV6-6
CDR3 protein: CASSYGQYYEQYF

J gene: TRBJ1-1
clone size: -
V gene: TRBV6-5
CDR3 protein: CASITGGRATEAFF

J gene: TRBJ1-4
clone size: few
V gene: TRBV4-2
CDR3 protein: CASSQGSTGYNEKLFF

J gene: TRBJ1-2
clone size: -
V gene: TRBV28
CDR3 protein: CASSLFELPRVGYTF

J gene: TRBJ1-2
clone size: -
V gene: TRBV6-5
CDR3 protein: CASNPTGTRGGYTF

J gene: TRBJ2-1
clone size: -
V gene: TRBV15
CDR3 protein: CATSRVVYNEQFF

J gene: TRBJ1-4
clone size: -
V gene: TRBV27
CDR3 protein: CASSFGGANEKLFF

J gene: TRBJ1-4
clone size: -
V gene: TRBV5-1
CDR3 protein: CASIFPAPPGEKLFF

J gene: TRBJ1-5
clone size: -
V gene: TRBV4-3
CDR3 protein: CASSQERGSNQPQHF

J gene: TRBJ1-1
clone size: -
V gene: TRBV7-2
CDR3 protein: CASTRGRSTTEAFF

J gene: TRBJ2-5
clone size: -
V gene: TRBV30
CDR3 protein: CAWDTGTGVGTQYF

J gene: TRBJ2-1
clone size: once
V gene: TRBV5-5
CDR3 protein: CASSLFSGSVNEQFF

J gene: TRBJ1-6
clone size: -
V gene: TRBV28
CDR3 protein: CASSPPARRAYNSPLHF

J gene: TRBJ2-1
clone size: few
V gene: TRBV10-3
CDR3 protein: CAISELAGEQFF

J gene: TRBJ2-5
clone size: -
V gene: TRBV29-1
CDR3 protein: CSGGGLGGFETQYF

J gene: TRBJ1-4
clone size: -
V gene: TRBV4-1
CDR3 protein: CASSQTGVTNEKLFF

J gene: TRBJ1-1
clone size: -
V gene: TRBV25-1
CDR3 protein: CASSDARGNTEAFF

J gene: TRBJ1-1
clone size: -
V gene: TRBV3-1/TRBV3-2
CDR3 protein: CASSSGTVNTEAFF

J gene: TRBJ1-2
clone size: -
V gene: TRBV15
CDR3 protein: CATSRESRGQGYTF

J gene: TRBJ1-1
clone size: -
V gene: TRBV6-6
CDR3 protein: CASRTGNTEAFF

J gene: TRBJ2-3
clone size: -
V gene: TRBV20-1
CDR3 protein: CSASWREGLDTQYF

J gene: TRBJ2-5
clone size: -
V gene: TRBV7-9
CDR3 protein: CASSFGGGAQETQYF

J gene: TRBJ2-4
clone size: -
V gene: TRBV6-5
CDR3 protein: CASSSTQGTKNIQYF

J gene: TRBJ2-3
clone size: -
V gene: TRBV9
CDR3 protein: CASSPKAGFSPDTQYF

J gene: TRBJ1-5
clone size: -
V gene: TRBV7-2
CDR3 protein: CASSSTGGWSQPQHF

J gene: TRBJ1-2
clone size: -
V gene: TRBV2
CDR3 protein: CASRTSRGLEYGYTF

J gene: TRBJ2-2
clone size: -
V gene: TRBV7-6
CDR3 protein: CASTPGTGNTGELFF

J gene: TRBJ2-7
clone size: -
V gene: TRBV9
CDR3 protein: CASSGRGTGVHEQYF